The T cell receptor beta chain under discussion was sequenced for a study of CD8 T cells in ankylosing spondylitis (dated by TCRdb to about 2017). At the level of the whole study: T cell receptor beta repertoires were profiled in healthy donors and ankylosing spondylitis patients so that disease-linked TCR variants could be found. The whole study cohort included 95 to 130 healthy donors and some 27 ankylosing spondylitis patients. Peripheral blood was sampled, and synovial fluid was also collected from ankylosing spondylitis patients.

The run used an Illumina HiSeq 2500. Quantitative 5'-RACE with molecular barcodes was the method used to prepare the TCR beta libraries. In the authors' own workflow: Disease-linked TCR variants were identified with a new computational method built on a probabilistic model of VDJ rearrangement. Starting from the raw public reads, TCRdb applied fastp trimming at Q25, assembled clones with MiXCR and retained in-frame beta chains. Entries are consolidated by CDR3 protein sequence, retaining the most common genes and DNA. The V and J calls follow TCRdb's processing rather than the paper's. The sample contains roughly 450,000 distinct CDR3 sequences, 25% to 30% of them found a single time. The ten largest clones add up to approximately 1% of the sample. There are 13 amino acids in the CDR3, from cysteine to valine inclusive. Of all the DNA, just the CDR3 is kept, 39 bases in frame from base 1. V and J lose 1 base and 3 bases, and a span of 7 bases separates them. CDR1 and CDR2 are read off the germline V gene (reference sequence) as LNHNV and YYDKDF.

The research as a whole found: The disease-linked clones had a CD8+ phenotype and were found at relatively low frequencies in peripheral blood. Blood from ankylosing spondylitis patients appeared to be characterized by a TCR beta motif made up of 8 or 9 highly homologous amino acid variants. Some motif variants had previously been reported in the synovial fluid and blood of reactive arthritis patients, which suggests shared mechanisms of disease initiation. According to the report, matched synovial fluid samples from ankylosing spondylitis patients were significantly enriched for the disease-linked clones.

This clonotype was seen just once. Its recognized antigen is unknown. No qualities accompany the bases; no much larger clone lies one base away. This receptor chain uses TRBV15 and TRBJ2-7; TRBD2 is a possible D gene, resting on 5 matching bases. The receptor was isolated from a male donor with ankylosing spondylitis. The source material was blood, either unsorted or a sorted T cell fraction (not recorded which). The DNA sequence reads TGTGCCACCAGCAGAGGCCGGGACTACGAGCAGTACGTC. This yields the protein CATSRGRDYEQYV.